Listed below are T cell receptor beta chains from one sample, sequenced in a study of cytomegalovirus exposure and HLA in healthy donors. Generated by immunoSEQ multiplex PCR, the TCRdb table keeps only in-frame clones and is missing some. The sample holds approximately 190,000 clones; about four fifths are singletons and the top ten take roughly 13%. Sequencing was done on a sample of PBMCs. Receptor source: a woman aged 25-40 years in good health and CMV-seropositive. Each CDR3 is given with its conserved first and last residue. A D gene is named only where the DNA matches it firmly. Only part of the rows carry a size: once, few, many, or a class if the clone is expanded.

CDR3 protein: CASIPSGTKETQYF; CDR3 DNA: TGTGCCAGCATCCCTAGCGGAACCAAAGAGACCCAGTACTTC; J gene: TRBJ2-5; D gene: TRBD2; clone size: -; V gene: TRBV28
CDR3 protein: CASSWTPGEGNTEAFF; CDR3 DNA: TGCGCCAGCAGTTGGACCCCAGGGGAGGGGAACACTGAAGCTTTCTTT; J gene: TRBJ1-1; D gene: -; clone size: -; V gene: TRBV5-1
CDR3 protein: CASSVGRLLGETQYF; CDR3 DNA: TGTGCCAGCAGCGTAGGGCGGCTGTTGGGAGAGACCCAGTACTTC; J gene: TRBJ2-5; D gene: -; clone size: -; V gene: TRBV9
CDR3 protein: CASSEGYTGKNTEAFF; CDR3 DNA: TGTGCCAGCAGTGAAGGGTATACAGGGAAAAACACTGAAGCTTTCTTT; J gene: TRBJ1-1; D gene: -; clone size: few; V gene: TRBV6-1
CDR3 protein: CASSRLSWRGRRETQYF; CDR3 DNA: TGTGCCAGCAGCCGCCTCAGCTGGAGGGGGCGTAGGGAGACCCAGTACTTC; J gene: TRBJ2-5; D gene: -; clone size: -; V gene: TRBV7-9
CDR3 protein: CASSRQGPPYEQYF; CDR3 DNA: TGTGCCAGCAGTCGACAGGGCCCCCCTTACGAGCAGTACTTC; J gene: TRBJ2-7; D gene: TRBD1; clone size: -; V gene: TRBV28
CDR3 protein: CASSLQGAADTQYF; CDR3 DNA: TGCGCCAGCAGCTTACAGGGGGCCGCAGATACGCAGTATTTT; J gene: TRBJ2-3; D gene: TRBD1; clone size: -; V gene: TRBV5-1
CDR3 protein: CASSFGWQQETQYF; CDR3 DNA: TGTGCCAGCAGTTTCGGGTGGCAGCAAGAGACCCAGTACTTC; J gene: TRBJ2-5; D gene: -; clone size: -; V gene: TRBV28
CDR3 protein: CASSLRGSPNYGYTF; CDR3 DNA: TGCGCCAGCAGCTTGAGGGGGTCGCCTAACTATGGCTACACCTTC; J gene: TRBJ1-2; D gene: -; clone size: -; V gene: TRBV5-1
CDR3 protein: CASSERGTALFGNTIYF; CDR3 DNA: TGTGCCAGCAGTGAAAGGGGGACAGCCCTTTTTGGAAACACCATATATTTT; J gene: TRBJ1-3; D gene: TRBD1; clone size: -; V gene: TRBV6-1
CDR3 protein: CASIRGVDTEAFF; CDR3 DNA: TGTGCCAGCATCAGGGGGGTGGACACTGAAGCTTTCTTT; J gene: TRBJ1-1; D gene: TRBD1; clone size: -; V gene: TRBV6-6
CDR3 protein: CASSPSGQGHTGELFF; CDR3 DNA: TGCGCCAGCAGCCCCTCGGGACAGGGACACACCGGGGAGCTGTTTTTT; J gene: TRBJ2-2; D gene: TRBD1; clone size: -; V gene: TRBV5-1
CDR3 protein: CASSVGGAGVGREQYF; CDR3 DNA: TGTGCCAGCAGCGTCGGGGGGGCGGGAGTCGGCCGGGAGCAGTACTTC; J gene: TRBJ2-7; D gene: TRBD2; clone size: once; V gene: TRBV9
CDR3 protein: CASSLADTQYF; CDR3 DNA: TGTGCCAGCAGCCTCGCGGATACGCAGTATTTT; J gene: TRBJ2-3; D gene: -; clone size: -; V gene: TRBV9
CDR3 protein: CASSSPNQPQHF; CDR3 DNA: TGTGCCAGCAGTAGCCCCAATCAGCCCCAGCATTTT; J gene: TRBJ1-5; D gene: -; clone size: -; V gene: TRBV7-9
CDR3 protein: CASSPREGVGGYTF; CDR3 DNA: TGTGCCAGCAGTCCCCGTGAGGGGGTTGGTGGCTACACCTTC; J gene: TRBJ1-2; D gene: -; clone size: -; V gene: TRBV27
CDR3 protein: CAISESLLSNEKLFF; CDR3 DNA: TGTGCCATCAGTGAGTCTCTACTGAGTAATGAAAAACTGTTTTTT; J gene: TRBJ1-4; D gene: -; clone size: -; V gene: TRBV10-3
CDR3 protein: CASSLKPGGDTDTQYF; CDR3 DNA: TGTGCCAGCAGCTTAAAGCCGGGAGGGGACACAGATACGCAGTATTTT; J gene: TRBJ2-3; D gene: TRBD2; clone size: -; V gene: TRBV7-3
CDR3 protein: CASSPRTGRLNTEAFF; CDR3 DNA: TGCGCCAGCAGCCCGCGGACAGGGCGATTGAACACTGAAGCTTTCTTT; J gene: TRBJ1-1; D gene: TRBD1; clone size: -; V gene: TRBV4-3
CDR3 protein: CASSETATSQPQHF; CDR3 DNA: TGTGCCAGCAGTGAGACTGCTACTAGTCAGCCCCAGCATTTT; J gene: TRBJ1-5; D gene: -; clone size: -; V gene: TRBV6-5
CDR3 protein: CASSRMGGNYGYTF; CDR3 DNA: TGTGCCAGCAGCCGTATGGGGGGGAACTATGGCTACACCTTC; J gene: TRBJ1-2; D gene: -; clone size: -; V gene: TRBV28
CDR3 protein: CASSRGTDNQETQYF; CDR3 DNA: TGTGCCAGCAGCCGGGGGACGGACAACCAAGAGACCCAGTACTTC; J gene: TRBJ2-5; D gene: -; clone size: -; V gene: TRBV11-3
CDR3 protein: CASGLVTGGNTIYF; CDR3 DNA: TGTGCTAGTGGTTTGGTGACAGGCGGAAACACCATATATTTT; J gene: TRBJ1-3; D gene: -; clone size: -; V gene: TRBV12-5
CDR3 protein: CASGLFGTGQETQYF; CDR3 DNA: TGTGCTAGTGGTTTGTTCGGGACAGGACAAGAGACCCAGTACTTC; J gene: TRBJ2-5; D gene: TRBD1; clone size: -; V gene: TRBV12-5
CDR3 protein: CASRPTGERSYEQYF; CDR3 DNA: TGTGCCAGCAGGCCAACGGGGGAACGATCCTACGAGCAGTACTTC; J gene: TRBJ2-7; D gene: -; clone size: few; V gene: TRBV2
CDR3 protein: CASSPGLSNQPQHF; CDR3 DNA: TGTGCCAGCTCACCGGGCCTTAGCAATCAGCCCCAGCATTTT; J gene: TRBJ1-5; D gene: -; clone size: -; V gene: TRBV18
CDR3 protein: CASSPGTWMGEKLFF; CDR3 DNA: TGCGCCAGCAGCCCTGGGACTTGGATGGGGGAAAAACTGTTTTTT; J gene: TRBJ1-4; D gene: -; clone size: -; V gene: TRBV4-1
CDR3 protein: CASSSQGDTGELFF; CDR3 DNA: TGTGCCAGCAGCTCACAGGGGGACACCGGGGAGCTGTTTTTT; J gene: TRBJ2-2; D gene: TRBD1; clone size: -; V gene: TRBV5-4
CDR3 protein: CATSRGGIPPTEQYF; CDR3 DNA: TGTGCCACCAGCAGGGGGGGGATCCCTCCCACCGAGCAGTACTTC; J gene: TRBJ2-7; D gene: TRBD2; clone size: -; V gene: TRBV15
CDR3 protein: CSVGEGSSYEQYF; CDR3 DNA: TGCAGCGTTGGAGAGGGGAGTAGCTACGAGCAGTACTTC; J gene: TRBJ2-7; D gene: -; clone size: few; V gene: TRBV29-1
CDR3 protein: CASSPPTGYNEAFF; CDR3 DNA: TGTGCCAGCTCACCACCGACAGGGTATAATGAAGCTTTCTTT; J gene: TRBJ1-1; D gene: TRBD1; clone size: once; V gene: TRBV18
CDR3 protein: CASSLVGQTNTGELFF; CDR3 DNA: TGCGCCAGCAGCTTGGTAGGACAGACGAACACCGGGGAGCTGTTTTTT; J gene: TRBJ2-2; D gene: -; clone size: -; V gene: TRBV5-1
CDR3 protein: CASSSDTAGGVMRTDTQYF; CDR3 DNA: TGTGCCAGCAGTTCTGATACAGCGGGAGGGGTTATGCGTACAGATACGCAGTATTTT; J gene: TRBJ2-3; D gene: TRBD2; clone size: once; V gene: TRBV5-4
CDR3 protein: CATSRSPSGRAVETQYF; CDR3 DNA: TGTGCCACCAGCAGGAGCCCTAGCGGGAGGGCCGTAGAGACCCAGTACTTC; J gene: TRBJ2-5; D gene: TRBD2; clone size: -; V gene: TRBV15
CDR3 protein: CASSFGPEDTGELFF; CDR3 DNA: TGCGCCAGCAGCTTCGGACCGGAGGACACCGGGGAGCTGTTTTTT; J gene: TRBJ2-2; D gene: -; clone size: -; V gene: TRBV5-1
CDR3 protein: CASSLGEGNTRNEQFF; CDR3 DNA: TGTGCCAGCAGCTTGGGTGAGGGTAATACAAGGAATGAGCAGTTCTTC; J gene: TRBJ2-1; D gene: -; clone size: -; V gene: TRBV5-8
CDR3 protein: CASSLVTTSGSREQYF; CDR3 DNA: TGTGCCAGCAGCTTAGTCACGACTAGCGGGAGTCGGGAGCAGTACTTC; J gene: TRBJ2-7; D gene: TRBD2; clone size: -; V gene: TRBV7-8
CDR3 protein: CASSLSGGAYGYNEQFF; CDR3 DNA: TGTGCCAGCAGCCTTAGCGGGGGCGCCTACGGTTACAATGAGCAGTTCTTC; J gene: TRBJ2-1; D gene: TRBD2; clone size: few; V gene: TRBV7-9
CDR3 protein: CASTVGAGGVNQPQHF; CDR3 DNA: TGTGCCAGCACTGTGGGCGCTGGCGGGGTCAATCAGCCCCAGCATTTT; J gene: TRBJ1-5; D gene: -; clone size: -; V gene: TRBV6-4
CDR3 protein: CASTTGLAGLQFF; CDR3 DNA: TGTGCCAGCACCACCGGGCTAGCGGGCCTACAGTTCTTC; J gene: TRBJ2-1; D gene: TRBD2; clone size: -; V gene: TRBV27
CDR3 protein: CASSKRTGQGGTQYF; CDR3 DNA: TGTGCCAGCAGTAAAAGGACAGGGCAGGGGGGGACCCAGTACTTC; J gene: TRBJ2-5; D gene: TRBD1; clone size: -; V gene: TRBV28
CDR3 protein: CASSQGFLGGEAKNIQYF; CDR3 DNA: TGTGCCAGCAGCCAAGGATTTCTAGGGGGGGAAGCCAAAAACATTCAGTACTTC; J gene: TRBJ2-4; D gene: -; clone size: few; V gene: TRBV4-2
CDR3 protein: CSIGLGGPYEQYF; CDR3 DNA: TGCAGCATAGGACTCGGAGGACCCTACGAGCAGTACTTC; J gene: TRBJ2-7; D gene: -; clone size: once; V gene: TRBV29-1
CDR3 protein: CASSVPGLGNNEQFF; CDR3 DNA: TGTGCCAGCAGTGTACCGGGACTAGGCAACAATGAGCAGTTCTTC; J gene: TRBJ2-1; D gene: TRBD2; clone size: -; V gene: TRBV28
CDR3 protein: CASSLATLLAGETQYF; CDR3 DNA: TGCGCCAGCAGCTTGGCCACTTTACTAGCCGGCGAGACCCAGTACTTC; J gene: TRBJ2-5; D gene: -; clone size: -; V gene: TRBV5-1
CDR3 protein: CAWNDRALGEAFF; CDR3 DNA: TGTGCCTGGAACGACAGGGCCCTCGGAGAAGCTTTCTTT; J gene: TRBJ1-1; D gene: TRBD1; clone size: -; V gene: TRBV30
CDR3 protein: CASSLAFRGHDEKLFF; CDR3 DNA: TGTGCTAGCAGCTTAGCATTCAGGGGCCATGATGAAAAACTGTTTTTT; J gene: TRBJ1-4; D gene: -; clone size: -; V gene: TRBV7-7
CDR3 protein: CASSPHGGVNTEAFF; CDR3 DNA: TGTGCCAGCAGTCCCCATGGGGGGGTGAACACTGAAGCTTTCTTT; J gene: TRBJ1-1; D gene: -; clone size: -; V gene: TRBV28
CDR3 protein: CASSLLQGEAEAFF; CDR3 DNA: TGTGCCAGCAGTTTATTACAGGGGGAAGCTGAAGCTTTCTTT; J gene: TRBJ1-1; D gene: TRBD1; clone size: -; V gene: TRBV27
CDR3 protein: CASSVMTGPYSPLHF; CDR3 DNA: TGTGCCAGCAGCGTAATGACAGGGCCTTATTCACCCCTCCACTTT; J gene: TRBJ1-6; D gene: TRBD1; clone size: few; V gene: TRBV5-4
CDR3 protein: CTSSPRTSGGDTQYF; CDR3 DNA: TGCACCAGCAGCCCAAGGACTAGCGGGGGAGATACGCAGTATTTT; J gene: TRBJ2-3; D gene: -; clone size: -; V gene: TRBV1
CDR3 protein: CASSLVTGGPRETQYF; CDR3 DNA: TGTGCCAGCAGCTTAGTGACGGGGGGGCCCCGGGAGACCCAGTACTTC; J gene: TRBJ2-5; D gene: TRBD2; clone size: -; V gene: TRBV7-2
CDR3 protein: CASSLGLAVQEQYF; CDR3 DNA: TGTGCCAGCAGCTTAGGACTAGCGGTACAAGAGCAGTACTTC; J gene: TRBJ2-7; D gene: TRBD2; clone size: -; V gene: TRBV11-3
CDR3 protein: CASSLTGSYEQYF; CDR3 DNA: TGTGCCAGCAGCTTGACAGGGTCCTACGAGCAGTACTTC; J gene: TRBJ2-7; D gene: -; clone size: few; V gene: TRBV5-6